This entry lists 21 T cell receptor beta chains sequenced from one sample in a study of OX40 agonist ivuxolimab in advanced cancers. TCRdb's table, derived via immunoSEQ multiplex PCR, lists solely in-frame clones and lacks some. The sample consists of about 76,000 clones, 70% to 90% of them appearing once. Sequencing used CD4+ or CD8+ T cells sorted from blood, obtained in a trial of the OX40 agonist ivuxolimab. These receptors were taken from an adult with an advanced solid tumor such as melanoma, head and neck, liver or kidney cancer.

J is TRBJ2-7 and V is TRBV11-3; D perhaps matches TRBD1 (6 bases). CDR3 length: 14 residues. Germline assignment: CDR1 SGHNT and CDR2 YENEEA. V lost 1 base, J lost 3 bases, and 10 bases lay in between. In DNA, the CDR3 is TGTGCCAGCAGCTTAGCCCTGGACAGCTACGAGCAGTACTTC. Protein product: CASSLALDSYEQYF.

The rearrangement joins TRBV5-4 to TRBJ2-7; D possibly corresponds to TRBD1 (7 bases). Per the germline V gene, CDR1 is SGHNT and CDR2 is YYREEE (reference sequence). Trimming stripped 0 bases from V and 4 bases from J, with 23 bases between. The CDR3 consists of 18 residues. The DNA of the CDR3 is TGTGCCAGCAGCTTGGCCGAAGTTAGGGGGCCTAGCGTATACGAGCAGTACTTC. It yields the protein CASSLAEVRGPSVYEQYF.

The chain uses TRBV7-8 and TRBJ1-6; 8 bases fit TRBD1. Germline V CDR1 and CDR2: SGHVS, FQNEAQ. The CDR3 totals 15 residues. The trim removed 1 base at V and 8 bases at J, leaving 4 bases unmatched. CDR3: CASSLDGTGDSPLHF. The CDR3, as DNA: TGTGCCAGCAGCTTAGACGGGACAGGCGATTCACCCCTCCACTTT. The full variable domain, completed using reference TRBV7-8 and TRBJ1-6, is GAGVSQSPRYKVAKRGQDVALRCDPISGHVSLFWYQQALGQGPEFLTYFQNEAQLDKSGLPSDRFFAERPEGSVSTLKIQRTQQEDSAVYLCASSLDGTGDSPLHFGNGTRLTVT.

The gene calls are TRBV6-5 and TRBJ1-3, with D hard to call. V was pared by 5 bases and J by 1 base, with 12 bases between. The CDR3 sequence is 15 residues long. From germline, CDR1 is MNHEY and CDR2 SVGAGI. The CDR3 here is CASSTRPESGNTIYF. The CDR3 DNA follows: TGTGCCAGCAGTACGAGACCTGAGTCTGGAAACACCATATATTTT.

The CDR3 coding sequence is TGTGCCAGCAGCTTGTGGGACTCCCAAGAGACCCAGTACTTC. As protein: CASSLWDSQETQYF. This sequence joins TRBV5-8 and TRBJ2-5; D might be TRBD2 (6 bases). The CDR3 has 14 residues. Trimming took off 1 base at V and 1 base at J, with 8 bases between the two ends. Germline V CDR1 and CDR2: SGHTS, YDEGEE.

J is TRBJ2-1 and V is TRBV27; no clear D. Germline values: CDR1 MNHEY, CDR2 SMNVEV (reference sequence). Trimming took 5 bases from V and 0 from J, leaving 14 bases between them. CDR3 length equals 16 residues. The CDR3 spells CASSPREITSYNEQFF. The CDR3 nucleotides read TGTGCCAGCAGTCCACGAGAAATAACCTCCTACAATGAGCAGTTCTTC.

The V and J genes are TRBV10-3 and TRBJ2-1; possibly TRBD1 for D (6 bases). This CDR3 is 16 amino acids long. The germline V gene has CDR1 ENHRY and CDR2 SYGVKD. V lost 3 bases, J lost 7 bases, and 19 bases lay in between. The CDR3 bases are TGTGCCATCAGTGAAGGGTACGGCAGGGGAAGAAATGAGCAGTTCTTC. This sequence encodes CAISEGYGRGRNEQFF.

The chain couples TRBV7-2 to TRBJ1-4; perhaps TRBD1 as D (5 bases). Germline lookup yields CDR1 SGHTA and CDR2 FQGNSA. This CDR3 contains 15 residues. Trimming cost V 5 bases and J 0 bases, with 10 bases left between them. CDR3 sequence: CASSIDSATNEKLFF. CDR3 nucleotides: TGTGCCAGCAGCATAGACAGTGCAACTAATGAAAAACTGTTTTTT.

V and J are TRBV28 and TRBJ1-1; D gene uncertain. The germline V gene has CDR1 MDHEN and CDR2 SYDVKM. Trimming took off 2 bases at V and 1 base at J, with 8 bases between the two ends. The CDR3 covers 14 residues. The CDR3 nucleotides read TGTGCCAGCAGTTTAGGAGGCGGGAACACTGAAGCTTTCTTT. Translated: CASSLGGGNTEAFF.

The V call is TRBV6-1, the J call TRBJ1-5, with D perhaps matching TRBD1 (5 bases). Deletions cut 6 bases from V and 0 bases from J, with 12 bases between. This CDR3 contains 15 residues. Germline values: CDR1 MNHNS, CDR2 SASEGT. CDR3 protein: CASRHDSISNQPQHF. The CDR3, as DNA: TGTGCCAGCAGACACGACAGTATTAGCAATCAGCCCCAGCATTTT.

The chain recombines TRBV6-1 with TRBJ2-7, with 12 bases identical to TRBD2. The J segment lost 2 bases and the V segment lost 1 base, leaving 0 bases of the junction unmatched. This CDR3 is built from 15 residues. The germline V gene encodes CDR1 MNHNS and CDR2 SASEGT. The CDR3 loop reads CASSEGLAGAYEQYF. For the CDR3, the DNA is TGTGCCAGCAGTGAAGGACTAGCGGGAGCCTACGAGCAGTACTTC.

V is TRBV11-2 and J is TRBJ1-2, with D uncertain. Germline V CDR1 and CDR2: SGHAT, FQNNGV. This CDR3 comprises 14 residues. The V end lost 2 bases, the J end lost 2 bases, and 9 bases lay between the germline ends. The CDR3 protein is CASSLMGANYGYTF. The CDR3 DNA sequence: TGTGCCAGCAGCTTAATGGGTGCGAACTATGGCTACACCTTC. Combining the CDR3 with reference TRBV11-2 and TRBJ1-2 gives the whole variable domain EAGVAQSPRYKIIEKRQSVAFWCNPISGHATLYWYQQILGQGPKLLIQFQNNGVVDDSQLPKDRFSAERLKGVDSTLKIQPAKLEDSAVYLCASSLMGANYGYTFGSGTRLTVV.

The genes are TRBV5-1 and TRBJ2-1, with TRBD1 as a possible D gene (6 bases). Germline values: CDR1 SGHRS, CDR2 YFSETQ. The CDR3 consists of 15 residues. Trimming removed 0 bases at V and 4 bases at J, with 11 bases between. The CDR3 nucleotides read TGCGCCAGCAGCTTGGCCGGACAGAGTTACAATGAGCAGTTCTTC. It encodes CASSLAGQSYNEQFF.

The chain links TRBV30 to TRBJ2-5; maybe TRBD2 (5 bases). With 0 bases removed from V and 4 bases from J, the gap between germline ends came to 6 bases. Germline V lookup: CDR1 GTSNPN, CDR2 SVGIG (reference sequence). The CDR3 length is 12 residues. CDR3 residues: CAWSVRGETQYF. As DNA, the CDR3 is TGTGCCTGGAGTGTACGGGGAGAGACCCAGTACTTC.

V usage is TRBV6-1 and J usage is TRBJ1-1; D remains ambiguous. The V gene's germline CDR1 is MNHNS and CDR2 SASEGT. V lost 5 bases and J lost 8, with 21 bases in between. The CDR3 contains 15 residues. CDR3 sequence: CASSKPAGSPGEAFF. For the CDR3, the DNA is TGTGCCAGCAGTAAGCCCGCGGGGAGTCCGGGGGAAGCTTTCTTT.

Here the CDR3 reads CASSLLLPGPVPYSTDTQYF. CDR3 bases: TGTGCCAGCAGTCTTCTACTCCCGGGACCGGTACCCTATAGCACAGATACGCAGTATTTT. This rearrangement joins TRBV7-3 to TRBJ2-3; D could derive from TRBD1 or TRBD2 (5 bases each). This CDR3 comprises 20 residues. V lost 6 bases, J lost 0 bases, and 28 bases lay in between. Germline CDR1 is SGHTA and CDR2 is FQGTGA.

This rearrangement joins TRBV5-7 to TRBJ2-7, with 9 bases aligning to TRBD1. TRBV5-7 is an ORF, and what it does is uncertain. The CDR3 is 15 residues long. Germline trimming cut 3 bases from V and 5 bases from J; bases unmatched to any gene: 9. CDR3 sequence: CASSYSGTGKHEQYF. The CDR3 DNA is TGTGCCAGCAGCTACTCCGGGACAGGGAAGCACGAGCAGTACTTC.

The CDR3 nucleotides are TGCGCCAGCAGCACGGAGGGGACTGGAAACACCATATATTTT. It specifies CASSTEGTGNTIYF. The chain uses TRBV5-1 and TRBJ1-3; TRBD1 is a possible D gene (5 bases). V was shortened by 4 bases and J by 2 bases, with 10 bases between the two germline ends. CDR1 and CDR2 (germline): SGHRS, YFSETQ. CDR3 length: 14 amino acids.

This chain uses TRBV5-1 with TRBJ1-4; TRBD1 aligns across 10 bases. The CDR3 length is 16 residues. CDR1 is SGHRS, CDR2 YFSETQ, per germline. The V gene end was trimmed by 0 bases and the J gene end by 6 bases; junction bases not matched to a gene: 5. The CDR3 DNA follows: TGCGCCAGCAGCTTGGCTGGACAGGGGGTGGATGAAAAACTGTTTTTT. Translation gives CASSLAGQGVDEKLFF. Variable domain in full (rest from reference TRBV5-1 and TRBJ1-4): KAGVTQTPRYLIKTRGQQVTLSCSPISGHRSVSWYQQTPGQGLQFLFEYFSETQRNKGNFPGRFSGRQFSNSRSEMNVSTLELGDSALYLCASSLAGQGVDEKLFFGSGTQLSVL.

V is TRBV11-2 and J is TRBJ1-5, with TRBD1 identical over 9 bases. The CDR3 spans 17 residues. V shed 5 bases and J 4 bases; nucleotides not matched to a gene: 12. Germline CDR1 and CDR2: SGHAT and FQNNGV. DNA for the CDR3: TGTGCCAGCAGCCACTATCCGGGACAGGGTCCTAATCAGCCCCAGCATTTT. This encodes CASSHYPGQGPNQPQHF. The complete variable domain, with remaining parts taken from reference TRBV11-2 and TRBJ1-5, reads EAGVAQSPRYKIIEKRQSVAFWCNPISGHATLYWYQQILGQGPKLLIQFQNNGVVDDSQLPKDRFSAERLKGVDSTLKIQPAKLEDSAVYLCASSHYPGQGPNQPQHFGDGTRLSIL.

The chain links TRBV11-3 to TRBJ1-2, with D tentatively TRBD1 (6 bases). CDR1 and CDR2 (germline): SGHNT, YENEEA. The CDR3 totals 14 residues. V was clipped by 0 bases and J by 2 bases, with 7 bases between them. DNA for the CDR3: TGTGCCAGCAGCTTAGAAGGGGGAAACTATGGCTACACCTTC. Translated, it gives CASSLEGGNYGYTF.